This T cell receptor beta chain is from a study of blood T cell repertoires in COVID-19. Study-level background: Researchers got acute and convalescent COVID-19 samples from the United States, Italy and Spain. T cells, B-cell-depleted T cells, or PBMCs provided the cDNA or gDNA that served as material.

This table comes from immunoSEQ multiplex PCR, and its TCRdb copy is limited to in-frame clones, with some not included. Here the sample spans 150,000 or so clones, about 90% being singletons. The V gene end was trimmed by 4 bases and the J gene end by 2 bases; junction bases not matched to a gene: 3. Per germline, CDR1 SGHNT and CDR2 YYREEE (reference sequence). The CDR3 extends over 15 amino acids. The TCR was taken from a man aged 50-60 years with acute or convalescent COVID-19. Specimen: peripheral blood. This chain joins TRBV5-4 and TRBJ2-1, with 10 bases fitting TRBD2. CDR3 region: CASSPSGGAYNEQFF. The CDR3, as DNA: TGTGCCAGCAGCCCCAGCGGGGGGGCCTACAATGAGCAGTTCTTC.